This TCR beta chain was sequenced in a study of blood T cell repertoires in COVID-19. The CDR3 is 13 amino acids. Germline CDR1 is SQVTM and CDR2 is ANQGSEA. The V end was cut by 7 bases, the J end by 4 bases, with 17 bases between. TCRdb keeps only in-frame clones here, not all; method: immunoSEQ multiplex PCR. The sample lists around 400,000 clones; roughly 84% were seen once. The clonotype was recovered from a woman younger than 30 who had been exposed to COVID-19. Sequenced input: PBMCs or T cells enriched from blood (not recorded which). The chain employs TRBV29-1 and TRBJ2-7; D is possibly TRBD2 (5 bases). The chain's CDR3 is CSEGGNPGYEQYF. The CDR3 nucleotides are TGCAGCGAAGGAGGAAACCCCGGGTACGAGCAGTACTTC.